A selection of T cell receptor beta chains follows, all from one sample in a study of PD-L1 blockade in urothelial cancer. Generated by immunoSEQ multiplex PCR, the TCRdb table keeps only in-frame clones and is missing some. The sample records some 54,000 clones, over 75% being singletons. Source: PBMCs, taken around atezolizumab (anti-PD-L1) treatment. The receptors originated from a man aged 35 to 55 with urothelial cancer. The CDR3 runs from the conserved cysteine through the conserved F or W.

J gene	V gene	CDR3 protein
TRBJ1-3	TRBV28	CASSRTGLKGNTIYF
TRBJ1-5	TRBV6-1	CASSVEQGDNQPQHF
TRBJ1-1	TRBV10-2	CASKTTGKTEAFF
TRBJ2-2	TRBV15	CATSSYRGGTGELFF
TRBJ2-7	TRBV7-2	CASRLTSGPYEQYF
TRBJ2-7	TRBV23-1	CASSQWQGDYEQYF
TRBJ1-5	TRBV19	CASSIGGLGNQPQHF
TRBJ1-2	TRBV30	CAWSVVSSGNYGYTF
TRBJ2-3	TRBV5-1	CASSSGRDRVYF
TRBJ2-2	TRBV29-1	CSVAYGTNTGELFF
TRBJ1-4	TRBV30	CAWSVRGGAGEKLFF
TRBJ1-3	TRBV28	CASSLPGLDGNTIYF
TRBJ1-1	TRBV6-5	CASSLDGRPEAFF
TRBJ2-7	TRBV4-2	CASSQDSWSTYEQYF
TRBJ2-5	TRBV30	CAWSVGGSSGYKGQTQYF
TRBJ1-2	TRBV7-2	CASSSQGPSSYGYTF
TRBJ1-2	TRBV27	CASSAGQGLYGYTF
TRBJ2-1	TRBV2	CASRLLVYGNNEQFF
TRBJ1-1	TRBV18	CASSRGQAISGFTEAFF
TRBJ2-7	TRBV6-1	CASSDVLGGYEQYF
TRBJ1-2	TRBV4-1	CASSQDRVQIYGYTF
TRBJ1-1	TRBV7-9	CASRPFARNTEAFF
TRBJ2-1	TRBV5-8	CASSPALGSYNEQFF
TRBJ2-1	TRBV29-1	CSVEHTTGAVEQFF
TRBJ1-5	TRBV18	CASSPTGGTSQPQHF
TRBJ2-3	TRBV9	CASSVGPYTDTQYF
TRBJ1-1	TRBV11-2	CASSTSGGVTEAFF
TRBJ1-1	TRBV7-2	CASSSYRDFTEAFF
TRBJ2-7	TRBV10-1	CASSEYGLNEQYF
TRBJ2-2	TRBV29-1	CSVADFLNTGELFF
TRBJ1-5	TRBV18	CASSPGTVSWNQPQHF
TRBJ2-1	TRBV15	CATSRYGTSGSDEQFF
TRBJ2-2	TRBV4-3	CASSQEAAYTGELFF
TRBJ2-6	TRBV27	CASSRGAPFSGANVLTF
TRBJ1-2	TRBV6-1	CASSERGGGGYTF
TRBJ2-3	TRBV28	CASRPTSGRADTQYF
TRBJ2-1	TRBV7-3	CASSPGLAGWNEQFF
TRBJ2-3	TRBV28	CASSATVPDTQYF
TRBJ1-1	TRBV15	CATSRADLNTEAFF
TRBJ2-5	TRBV5-6	CASSQVAVETQYF
TRBJ2-5	TRBV19	CASSAQGASAFETQYF
TRBJ1-1	TRBV18	CASSPSVRRNTEAFF